Shown below are 4 T cell receptor beta chains from a single sample sequenced in a study of beta chain features in type 1 diabetes. General study results and limits: Within each of all four CD4+ subsets, Type 1 diabetes patients had TCRB CDR3s that were moderately but significantly shorter.

Sequencing targeted expressed TCRB transcripts, as all isolated RNA had been reverse transcribed. TCRdb's table, derived via immunoSEQ multiplex PCR, lists solely in-frame clones and lacks some. The data contain around 70,000 clones, around 49% of them singletons. These receptors lack a known antigen. The sequenced sample was central memory CD4+ T cells from blood. These receptor sequences come from a man under 40 with type 1 diabetes.

CDR3 residues: CAWSTGYEGTDTQYF. The CDR3 coding sequence is TGTGCCTGGAGTACAGGGTATGAGGGCACAGATACGCAGTATTTT. This chain joins TRBV30 and TRBJ2-3, with TRBD1 as a possible D gene (6 bases). The CDR3 is made up of 15 amino acids. Germline V CDR1 and CDR2: GTSNPN, SVGIG (reference sequence). V was shortened by 2 bases and J by 1 base, with 13 bases between the two germline ends.

The gene calls are TRBV19 and TRBJ2-2, with D perhaps TRBD2 (6 bases). The length of the CDR3 is 16 residues. Looked up from germline, CDR1 is LNHDA and CDR2 is SQIVND (reference sequence). V was cut by 3 bases and J by 5 bases, with 16 bases left in between. CDR3 sequence: CASSMGGTNPTGELFF. The CDR3, as DNA: TGTGCCAGTAGTATGGGCGGGACGAACCCAACCGGGGAGCTGTTTTTT.

This clone has only a few counts. J is TRBJ2-7 and V is TRBV9; TRBD2 matches at 11 bases. J was trimmed by 4 bases and V by 4 bases; bases with no gene match: 13. The CDR3 has 17 amino acids. CDR1 is SGDLS and CDR2 is YYNGEE in the germline V gene. Here the CDR3 DNA reads TGTGCCAGCAGCACGACTAGCGGGAACTTAGCTGCTTACGAGCAGTACTTC. This gives the protein CASSTTSGNLAAYEQYF. The entire variable domain, with the rest obtained from reference TRBV9 and TRBJ2-7, is as follows: DSGVTQTPKHLITATGQRVTLRCSPRSGDLSVYWYQQSLDQGLQFLIQYYNGEERAKGNILERFSAQQFPDLHSELNLSSLELGDSALYFCASSTTSGNLAAYEQYFGPGTRLTVT.

CDR3 amino acids: CASRQSGGGYNEQFF. DNA for the CDR3: TGTGCCAGCAGGCAGAGCGGGGGGGGGTACAATGAGCAGTTCTTC. This chain links TRBV11-3 with TRBJ2-1, with 10 positions matching TRBD2. The germline CDR1 and CDR2 sequences are SGHNT and YENEEA. The trim removed 6 bases at V and 4 bases at J, leaving 6 bases unmatched. The CDR3 extends over 15 amino acids.